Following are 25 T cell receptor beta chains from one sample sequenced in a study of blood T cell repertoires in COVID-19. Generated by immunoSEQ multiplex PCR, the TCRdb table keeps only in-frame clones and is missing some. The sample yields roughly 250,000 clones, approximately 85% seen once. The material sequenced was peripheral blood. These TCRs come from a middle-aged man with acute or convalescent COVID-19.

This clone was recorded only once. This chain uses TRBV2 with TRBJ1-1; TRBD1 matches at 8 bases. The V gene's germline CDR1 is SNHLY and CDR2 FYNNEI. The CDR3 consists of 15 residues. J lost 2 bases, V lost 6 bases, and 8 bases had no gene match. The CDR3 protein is CASRLEPGGNTEAFF. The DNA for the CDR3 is TGTGCCAGCAGACTAGAGCCAGGGGGCAACACTGAAGCTTTCTTT. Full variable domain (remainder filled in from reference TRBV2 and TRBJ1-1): EPEVTQTPSHQVTQMGQEVILRCVPISNHLYFYWYRQILGQKVEFLVSFYNNEISEKSEIFDDQFSVERPDGSNFTLKIRSTKLEDSAMYFCASRLEPGGNTEAFFGQGTRLTVV.

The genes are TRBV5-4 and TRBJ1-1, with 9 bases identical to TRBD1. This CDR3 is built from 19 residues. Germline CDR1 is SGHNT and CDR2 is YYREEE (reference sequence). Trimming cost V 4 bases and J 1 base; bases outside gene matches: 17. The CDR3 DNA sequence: TGTGCCAGCAGCCGGGGCCACAATCCGGGACAGGGTTCGAACACTGAAGCTTTCTTT. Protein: CASSRGHNPGQGSNTEAFF. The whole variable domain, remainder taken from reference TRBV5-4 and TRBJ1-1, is ETGVTQSPTHLIKTRGQQVTLRCSSQSGHNTVSWYQQALGQGPQFIFQYYREEENGRGNFPPRFSGLQFPNYSSELNVNALELDDSALYLCASSRGHNPGQGSNTEAFFGQGTRLTVV.

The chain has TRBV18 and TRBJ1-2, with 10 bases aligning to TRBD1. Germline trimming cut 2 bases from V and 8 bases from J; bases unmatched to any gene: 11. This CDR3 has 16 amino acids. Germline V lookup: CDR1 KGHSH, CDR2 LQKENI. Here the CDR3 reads CASSPRAGQGLRGYTF. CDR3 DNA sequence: TGTGCCAGCTCACCAAGAGCGGGACAGGGGCTTCGAGGCTACACCTTC.

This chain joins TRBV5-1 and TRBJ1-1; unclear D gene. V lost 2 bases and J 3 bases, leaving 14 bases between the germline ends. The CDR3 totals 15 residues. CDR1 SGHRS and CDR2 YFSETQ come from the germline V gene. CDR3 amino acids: CASSLRNSGDTEAFF. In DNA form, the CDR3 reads TGCGCCAGCAGCTTAAGAAACAGTGGTGACACTGAAGCTTTCTTT.

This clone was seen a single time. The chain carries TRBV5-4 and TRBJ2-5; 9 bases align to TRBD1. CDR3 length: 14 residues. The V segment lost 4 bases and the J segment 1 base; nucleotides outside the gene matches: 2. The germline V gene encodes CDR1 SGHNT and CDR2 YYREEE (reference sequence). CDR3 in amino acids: CASSLQGAQETQYF. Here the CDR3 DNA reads TGTGCCAGCAGCCTACAGGGGGCCCAAGAGACCCAGTACTTC.

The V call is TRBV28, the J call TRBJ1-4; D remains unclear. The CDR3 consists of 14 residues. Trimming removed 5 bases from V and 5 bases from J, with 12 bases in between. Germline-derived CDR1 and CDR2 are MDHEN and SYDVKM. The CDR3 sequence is CASSHKDFNEKLFF. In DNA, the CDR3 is TGTGCCAGCAGTCACAAAGATTTCAATGAAAAACTGTTTTTT. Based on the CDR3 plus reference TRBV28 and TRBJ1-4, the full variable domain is DVKVTQSSRYLVKRTGEKVFLECVQDMDHENMFWYRQDPGLGLRLIYFSYDVKMKEKGDIPEGYSVSREKKERFSLILESASTNQTSMYLCASSHKDFNEKLFFGSGTQLSVL.

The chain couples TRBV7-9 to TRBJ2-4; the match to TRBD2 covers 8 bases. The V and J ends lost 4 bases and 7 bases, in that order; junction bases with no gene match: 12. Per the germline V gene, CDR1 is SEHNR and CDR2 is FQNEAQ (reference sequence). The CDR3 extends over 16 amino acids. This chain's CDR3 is CASSSQGTRLVNIQYF. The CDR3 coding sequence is TGTGCCAGCAGCTCTCAGGGGACTAGATTGGTGAACATTCAGTACTTC.

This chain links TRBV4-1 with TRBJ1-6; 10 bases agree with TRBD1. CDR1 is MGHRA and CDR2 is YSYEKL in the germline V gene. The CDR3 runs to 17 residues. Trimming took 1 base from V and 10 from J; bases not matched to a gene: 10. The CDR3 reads CASSQGLTGGASSPLHF. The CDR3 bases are TGCGCCAGCAGCCAAGGTCTGACAGGGGGCGCTTCCTCACCCCTCCACTTT.

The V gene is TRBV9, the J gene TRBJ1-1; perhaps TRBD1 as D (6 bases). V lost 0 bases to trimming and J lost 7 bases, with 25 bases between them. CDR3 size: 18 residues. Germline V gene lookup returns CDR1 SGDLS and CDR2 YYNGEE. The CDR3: CASSVELYGQPPKSEAFF. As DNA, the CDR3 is TGTGCCAGCAGCGTAGAACTCTATGGACAGCCCCCAAAAAGTGAAGCTTTCTTT. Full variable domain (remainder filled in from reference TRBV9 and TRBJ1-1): DSGVTQTPKHLITATGQRVTLRCSPRSGDLSVYWYQQSLDQGLQFLIQYYNGEERAKGNILERFSAQQFPDLHSELNLSSLELGDSALYFCASSVELYGQPPKSEAFFGQGTRLTVV.

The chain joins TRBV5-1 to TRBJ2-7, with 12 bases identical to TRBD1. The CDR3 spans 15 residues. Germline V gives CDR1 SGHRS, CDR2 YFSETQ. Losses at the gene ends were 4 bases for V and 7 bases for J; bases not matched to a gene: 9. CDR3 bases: TGCGCCAGCAGCGGACTGGGACAGGGGGCGGGAGAGCAGTACTTC. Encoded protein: CASSGLGQGAGEQYF.

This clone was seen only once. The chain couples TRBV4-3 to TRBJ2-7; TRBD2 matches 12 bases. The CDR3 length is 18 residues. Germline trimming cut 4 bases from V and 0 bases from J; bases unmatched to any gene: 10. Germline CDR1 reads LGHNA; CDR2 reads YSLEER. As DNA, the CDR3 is TGCGCCAGCAGCCGCCGACTAGCGGGGGCACCCGCCTCCTACGAGCAGTACTTC. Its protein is CASSRRLAGAPASYEQYF.

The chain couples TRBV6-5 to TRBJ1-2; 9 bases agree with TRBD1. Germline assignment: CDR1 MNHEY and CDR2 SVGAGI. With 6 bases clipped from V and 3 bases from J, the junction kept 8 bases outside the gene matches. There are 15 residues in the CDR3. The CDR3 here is CASRDPGQGDYGYTF. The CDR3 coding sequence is TGTGCCAGCAGGGATCCGGGACAGGGAGACTATGGCTACACCTTC.

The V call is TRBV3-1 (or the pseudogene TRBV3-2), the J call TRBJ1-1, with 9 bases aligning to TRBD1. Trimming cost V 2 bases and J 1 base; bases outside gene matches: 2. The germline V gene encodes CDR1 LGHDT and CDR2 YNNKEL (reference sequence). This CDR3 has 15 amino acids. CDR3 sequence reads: CASSQPTGGNTEAFF. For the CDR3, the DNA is TGTGCCAGCAGCCAACCGACAGGGGGGAACACTGAAGCTTTCTTT.

The DNA for the CDR3 is TGTGCCAGCAGCGTAGAAGGCGGCTATTGGGAGACCCAGTACTTC. Translating gives CASSVEGGYWETQYF. The V call is TRBV9, the J call TRBJ2-5; D unresolved. V was pared by 0 bases and J by 5 bases, with 14 bases between. There are 15 residues in the CDR3. The germline gives CDR1 SGDLS, CDR2 YYNGEE.

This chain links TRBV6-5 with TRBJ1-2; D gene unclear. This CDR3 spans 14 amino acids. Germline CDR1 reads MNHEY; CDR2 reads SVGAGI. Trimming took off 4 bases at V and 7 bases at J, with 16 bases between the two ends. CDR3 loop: CASSSRIRAGGYTF. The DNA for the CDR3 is TGTGCCAGCAGTTCCAGGATAAGGGCGGGTGGCTACACCTTC.

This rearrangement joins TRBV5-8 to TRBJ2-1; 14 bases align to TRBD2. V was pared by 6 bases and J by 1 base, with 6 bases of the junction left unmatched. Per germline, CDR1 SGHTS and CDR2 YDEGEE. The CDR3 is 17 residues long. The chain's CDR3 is CASMRTSGGPSYNEQFF. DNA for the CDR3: TGTGCCAGCATGAGGACTAGCGGGGGGCCGTCCTACAATGAGCAGTTCTTC.

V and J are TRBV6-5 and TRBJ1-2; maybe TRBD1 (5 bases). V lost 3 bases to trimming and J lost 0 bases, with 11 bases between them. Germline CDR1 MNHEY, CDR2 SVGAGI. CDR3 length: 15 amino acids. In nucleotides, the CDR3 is TGTGCCAGCAGTTATCGGACACCGTCTAACTATGGCTACACCTTC. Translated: CASSYRTPSNYGYTF.

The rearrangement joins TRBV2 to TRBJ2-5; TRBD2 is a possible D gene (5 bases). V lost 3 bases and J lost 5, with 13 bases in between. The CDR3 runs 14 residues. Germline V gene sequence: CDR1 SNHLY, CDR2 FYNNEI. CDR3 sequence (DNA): TGTGCCAGCAGTGAGGCCCTAGCTGCGGAGACCCAGTACTTC. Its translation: CASSEALAAETQYF.

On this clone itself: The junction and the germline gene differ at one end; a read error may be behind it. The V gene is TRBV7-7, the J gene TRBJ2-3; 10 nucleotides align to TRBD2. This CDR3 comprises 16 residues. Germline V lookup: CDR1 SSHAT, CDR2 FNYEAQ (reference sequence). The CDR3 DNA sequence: TGTGCTAGCAGCTTAGCGCTTAGCGGGGGGTTGGATACGCAGTATTTT. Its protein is CASSLALSGGLDTQYF.

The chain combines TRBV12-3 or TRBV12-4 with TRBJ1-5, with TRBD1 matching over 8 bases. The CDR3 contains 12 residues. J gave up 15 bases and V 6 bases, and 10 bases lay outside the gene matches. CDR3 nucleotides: TGTGCCAGCAGCCCGGACAGGGACTCTCGGCATTTT. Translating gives CASSPDRDSRHF.

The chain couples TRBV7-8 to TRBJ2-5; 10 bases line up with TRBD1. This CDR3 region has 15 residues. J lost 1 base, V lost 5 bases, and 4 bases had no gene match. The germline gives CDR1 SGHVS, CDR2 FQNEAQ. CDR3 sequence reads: CASSRQGASQETQYF. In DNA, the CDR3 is TGTGCCAGCAGCAGACAGGGGGCGTCCCAAGAGACCCAGTACTTC. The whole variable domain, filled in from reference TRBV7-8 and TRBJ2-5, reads GAGVSQSPRYKVAKRGQDVALRCDPISGHVSLFWYQQALGQGPEFLTYFQNEAQLDKSGLPSDRFFAERPEGSVSTLKIQRTQQEDSAVYLCASSRQGASQETQYFGPGTRLLVL.

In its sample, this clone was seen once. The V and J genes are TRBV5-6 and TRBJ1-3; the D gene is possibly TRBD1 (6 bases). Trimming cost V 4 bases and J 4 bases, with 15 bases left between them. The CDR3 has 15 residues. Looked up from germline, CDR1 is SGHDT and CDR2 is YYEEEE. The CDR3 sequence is CASSALSQGGNTIYF. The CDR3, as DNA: TGTGCCAGCAGCGCGCTGAGCCAGGGGGGAAACACCATATATTTT.

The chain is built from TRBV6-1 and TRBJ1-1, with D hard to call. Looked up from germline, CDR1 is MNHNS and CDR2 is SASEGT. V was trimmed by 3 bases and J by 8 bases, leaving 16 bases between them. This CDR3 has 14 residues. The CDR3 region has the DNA TGTGCCAGCAGTGACCTCATCACTTCATCGGAAGCTTTCTTT. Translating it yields CASSDLITSSEAFF.

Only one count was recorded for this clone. In DNA form, the CDR3 reads TGTGCCAGCAGCTTAGGGGGGGTCCCAAGCAGAGAGACCCAGTACTTC. Residues: CASSLGGVPSRETQYF. The chain is built from TRBV11-3 and TRBJ2-5, with D perhaps TRBD2 (6 bases). CDR3 length: 16 amino acids. CDR1 SGHNT and CDR2 YENEEA come from the germline V gene. Trimming took 1 base from V and 4 from J, leaving 16 bases between them.

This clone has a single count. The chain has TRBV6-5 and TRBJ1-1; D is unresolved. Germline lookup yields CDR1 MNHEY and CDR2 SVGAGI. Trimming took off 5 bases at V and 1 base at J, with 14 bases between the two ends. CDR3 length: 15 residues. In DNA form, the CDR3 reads TGTGCCAGCAGTCCACGAAGCCTAGGGAACACTGAAGCTTTCTTT. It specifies CASSPRSLGNTEAFF.